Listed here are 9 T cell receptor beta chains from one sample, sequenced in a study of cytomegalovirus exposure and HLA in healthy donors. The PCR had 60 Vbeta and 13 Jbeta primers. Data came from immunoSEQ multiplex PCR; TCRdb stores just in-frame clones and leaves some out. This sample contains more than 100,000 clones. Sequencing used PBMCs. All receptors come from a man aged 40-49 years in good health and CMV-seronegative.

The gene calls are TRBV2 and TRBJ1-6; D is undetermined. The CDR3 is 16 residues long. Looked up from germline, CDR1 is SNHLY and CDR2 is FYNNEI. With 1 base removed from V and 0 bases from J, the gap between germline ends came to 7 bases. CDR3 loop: CASSEGRSSYNSPLHF. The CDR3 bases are TGTGCCAGCAGTGAAGGGAGGAGCTCCTATAATTCACCCCTCCACTTT.

CDR3 DNA: TGTGCCAGCAGCTTAAAGGGACTAGTAATCCTCAATGAGCAGTTCTTC. This gives the protein CASSLKGLVILNEQFF. The chain couples TRBV7-9 to TRBJ2-1, with 8 bases that match TRBD2. V was pared by 2 bases and J by 6 bases, with 9 bases of the junction left unmatched. From germline, CDR1 is SEHNR and CDR2 FQNEAQ (reference sequence). This CDR3 contains 16 residues.

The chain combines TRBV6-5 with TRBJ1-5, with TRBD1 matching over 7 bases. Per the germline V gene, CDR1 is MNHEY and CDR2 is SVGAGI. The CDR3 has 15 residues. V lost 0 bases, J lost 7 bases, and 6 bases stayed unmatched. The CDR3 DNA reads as TGTGCCAGCAGTTACTCAGGGGGCGAGGGGCAGCCCCAGCATTTT. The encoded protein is CASSYSGGEGQPQHF.

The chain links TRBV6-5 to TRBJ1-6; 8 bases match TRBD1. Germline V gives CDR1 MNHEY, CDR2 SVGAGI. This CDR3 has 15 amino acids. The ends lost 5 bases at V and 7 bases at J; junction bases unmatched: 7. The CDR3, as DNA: TGTGCCAGCAGTGCCCGGACAGGGTGGAATTCACCCCTCCACTTT. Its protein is CASSARTGWNSPLHF.

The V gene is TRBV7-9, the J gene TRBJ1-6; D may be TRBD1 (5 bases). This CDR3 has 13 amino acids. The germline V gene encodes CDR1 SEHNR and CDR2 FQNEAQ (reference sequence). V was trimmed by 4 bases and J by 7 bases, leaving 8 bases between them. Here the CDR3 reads CASSSDRNSPLHF. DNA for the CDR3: TGTGCCAGCAGCTCAGACAGAAATTCACCCCTCCACTTT.

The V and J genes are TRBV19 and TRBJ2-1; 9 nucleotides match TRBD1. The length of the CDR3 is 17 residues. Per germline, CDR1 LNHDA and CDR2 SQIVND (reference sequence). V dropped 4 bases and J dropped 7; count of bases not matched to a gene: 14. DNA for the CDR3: TGTGCCAGTAGTACCCGACTGATAGGGACAGGGTATAATGAGCAGTTCTTC. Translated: CASSTRLIGTGYNEQFF.

The CDR3 reads CASSLARLGQGPPGTF. The CDR3 nucleotides read TGTGCCAGCAGCTTGGCACGTCTTGGACAGGGCCCGCCGGGCACCTTC. This sequence joins TRBV5-6 and TRBJ1-2, with TRBD1 matching over 8 bases. V shed 0 bases and J 13 bases; nucleotides not matched to a gene: 17. The CDR3 spans 16 residues. The germline CDR1 and CDR2 sequences are SGHDT and YYEEEE.

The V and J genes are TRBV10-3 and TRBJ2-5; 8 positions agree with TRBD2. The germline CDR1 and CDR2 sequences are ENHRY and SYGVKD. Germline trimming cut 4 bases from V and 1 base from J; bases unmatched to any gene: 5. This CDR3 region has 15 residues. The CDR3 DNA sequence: TGTGCCATCAGTGTAGGTAGCGGGATCCAAGAGACCCAGTACTTC. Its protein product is CAISVGSGIQETQYF.

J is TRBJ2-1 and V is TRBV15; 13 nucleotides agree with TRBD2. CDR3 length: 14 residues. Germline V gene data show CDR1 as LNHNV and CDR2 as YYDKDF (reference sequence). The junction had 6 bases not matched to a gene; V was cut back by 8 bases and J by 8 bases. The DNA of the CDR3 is TGTGCCACCCCGGGACTAGCGGGATGGGATGAGCAGTTCTTC. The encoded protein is CATPGLAGWDEQFF.